The rows below give T cell receptor beta chains drawn from one sample of a study of beta chain features in type 1 diabetes. Here immunoSEQ multiplex PCR was the method, and the copy in TCRdb shows in-frame clones only, minus some. Of 95,000 to 150,000 clones detected, roughly 17% appear once; the ten largest clones hold 2.3%. The sequencing input was central memory CD4+ T cells from blood. The receptors stem from a man younger than 45 with type 1 diabetes. CDR3s include the opening cysteine and the closing phenylalanine or tryptophan. A D gene is named only where the DNA matches it firmly. Some rows mark clone size as missing; the rest say once, few, many or name a class of expanded clone.

J	size	D	V	DNA	CDR3
TRBJ2-7	many	TRBD1	TRBV29-1	TGCAGCGCCGGTCGGGACAGACCCTACGAGCAGTACTTC	CSAGRDRPYEQYF
TRBJ2-1	-	TRBD2	TRBV7-2	TGTGCCACTAAGGGCGGGGGGCCCTACAATGAGCAGTTCTTC	CATKGGGPYNEQFF
TRBJ2-3	-	-	TRBV30	TGTGCCTGGGCCATACTGTACACAGATACGCAGTATTTT	CAWAILYTDTQYF
TRBJ2-3	few	-	TRBV9	TGTGCCAGCAGCGAGGGAGAGGTCACAGATACGCAGTATTTT	CASSEGEVTDTQYF
TRBJ2-4	-	-	TRBV5-8	TGTGCCAGCAGCTTGGAAAACATTCAGTACTTC	CASSLENIQYF
TRBJ1-2	-	-	TRBV7-8	TGTGCCAGCAGCTTAGCGCTGGGGGGAAACTATGGCTACACCTTC	CASSLALGGNYGYTF
TRBJ2-5	many	TRBD2	TRBV7-9	TGTGCCAGCAGCTTAGAAGCGGGGGACGGAGAGACCCAGTACTTC	CASSLEAGDGETQYF
TRBJ1-1	few	-	TRBV7-9	TGTGCCAGCAGTCCTCGTACGTTGAACACTGAAGCTTTCTTT	CASSPRTLNTEAFF
TRBJ1-1	few	-	TRBV4-2	TGTGCCAGCAGCCAAGTGTCTCAGGGAGAAGCTTTCTTT	CASSQVSQGEAFF
TRBJ2-3	-	-	TRBV9	TGTGCCAGCAGCGTAGACTACACAGATACGCAGTATTTT	CASSVDYTDTQYF
TRBJ2-5	-	TRBD2	TRBV5-1	TGCGCCAGCAGCTTGAGACTAGCGGGTCTCCAAGAGACCCAGTACTTC	CASSLRLAGLQETQYF
TRBJ2-2	many	TRBD1	TRBV7-8	TGTGCCAGCAGCCCCAGGGACAGGGTAGGGTCGGCCGGGGAGCTGTTTTTT	CASSPRDRVGSAGELFF
TRBJ2-7	few	-	TRBV5-4	TGTGCCAGCAGCTTGCCCGGGGATACCTCCGAGCAGTACTTC	CASSLPGDTSEQYF
TRBJ1-2	few	-	TRBV29-1	TGCAGCGTGCTGGTGGGGGCGGGCGGCTACACCTTC	CSVLVGAGGYTF
TRBJ2-7	many	-	TRBV27	TGTGCCAGCAGTTTAGCGGGGCCAAGTGCCGAGCAGTACTTC	CASSLAGPSAEQYF
TRBJ1-1	-	-	TRBV5-4	TGTGCCAGCAGCGTACCCTTGGGGCAGGAGGATAACACTGAAGCTTTCTTT	CASSVPLGQEDNTEAFF
TRBJ2-7	once	-	TRBV11-2	TGTGCCAGCAGCTTAGATCGTTGGGGCGCCGAGCAGTACTTC	CASSLDRWGAEQYF
TRBJ2-7	-	TRBD1	TRBV7-9	TGTGCCAGCAGCCCCGGACAGGGGGAGTACGAGCAGTACTTC	CASSPGQGEYEQYF
TRBJ1-5	-	TRBD1	TRBV7-9	TGTGCCAGCAGCCCTGACAGGGTCAATCAGCCCCAGCATTTT	CASSPDRVNQPQHF
TRBJ1-2	-	-	TRBV2	TGTGCCAGCAGTGGGTCTGGTCGAGGGTGCACCTTC	CASSGSGRGCTF
TRBJ1-4	-	-	TRBV7-2	TGTGCCAGCAGCTTAGACGCGGGCAGACGGGAAAAACTGTTTTTT	CASSLDAGRREKLFF
TRBJ2-1	few	-	TRBV7-2	TGTGCCAGCAGCTTCCAGACAGGGCAGTTCTTC	CASSFQTGQFF
TRBJ1-3	-	-	TRBV29-1	TGCAGCGTTGAAGAGAACAGCCTTGGAAACACCATATATTTT	CSVEENSLGNTIYF
TRBJ2-4	many	TRBD1	TRBV30	TGTGCCTGGAGTGTACCCGGGACAGGAAACATTCAGTACTTC	CAWSVPGTGNIQYF
TRBJ1-1	many	-	TRBV7-9	TGTGCCAGCAGCCCCGCGGTCCGGGTGTCGGCCCTGAACACTGAAGCTTTCTTT	CASSPAVRVSALNTEAFF
TRBJ2-3	few	TRBD2	TRBV7-6	TGTGCCAGCAGCTTAGCGTATGCGGGGGGGCCTTTCACAGATACGCAGTATTTT	CASSLAYAGGPFTDTQYF
TRBJ2-2	once	-	TRBV11-1	TGTGCCAGCAGCTTAGGTGTCCCCACCGGGGAGCTGTTTTTT	CASSLGVPTGELFF